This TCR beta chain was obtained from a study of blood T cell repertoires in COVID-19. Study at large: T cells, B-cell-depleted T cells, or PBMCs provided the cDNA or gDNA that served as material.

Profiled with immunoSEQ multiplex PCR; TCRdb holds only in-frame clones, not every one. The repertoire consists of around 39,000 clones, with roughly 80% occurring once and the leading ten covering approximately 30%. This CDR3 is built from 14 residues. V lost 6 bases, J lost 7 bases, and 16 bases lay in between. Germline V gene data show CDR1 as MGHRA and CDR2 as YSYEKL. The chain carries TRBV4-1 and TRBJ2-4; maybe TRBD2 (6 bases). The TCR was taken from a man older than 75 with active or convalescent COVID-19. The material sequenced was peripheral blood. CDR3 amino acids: CASRGQGGENIQYF. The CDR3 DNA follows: TGCGCCAGCAGGGGGCAGGGAGGAGAGAACATTCAGTACTTC.